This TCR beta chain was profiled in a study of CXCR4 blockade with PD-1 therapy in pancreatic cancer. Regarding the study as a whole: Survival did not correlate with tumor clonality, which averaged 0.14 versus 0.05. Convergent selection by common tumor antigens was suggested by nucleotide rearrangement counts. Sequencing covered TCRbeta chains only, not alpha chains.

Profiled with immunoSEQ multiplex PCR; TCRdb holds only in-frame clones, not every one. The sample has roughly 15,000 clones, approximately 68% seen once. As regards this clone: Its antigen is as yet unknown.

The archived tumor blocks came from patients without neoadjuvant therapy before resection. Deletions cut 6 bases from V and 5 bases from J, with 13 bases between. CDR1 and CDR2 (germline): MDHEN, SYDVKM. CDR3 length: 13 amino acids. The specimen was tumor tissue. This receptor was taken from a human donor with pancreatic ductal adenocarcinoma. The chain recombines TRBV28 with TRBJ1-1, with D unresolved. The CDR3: CASRPQVRTEAFF. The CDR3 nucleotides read TGTGCCAGCAGACCCCAAGTGAGGACTGAAGCTTTCTTT.